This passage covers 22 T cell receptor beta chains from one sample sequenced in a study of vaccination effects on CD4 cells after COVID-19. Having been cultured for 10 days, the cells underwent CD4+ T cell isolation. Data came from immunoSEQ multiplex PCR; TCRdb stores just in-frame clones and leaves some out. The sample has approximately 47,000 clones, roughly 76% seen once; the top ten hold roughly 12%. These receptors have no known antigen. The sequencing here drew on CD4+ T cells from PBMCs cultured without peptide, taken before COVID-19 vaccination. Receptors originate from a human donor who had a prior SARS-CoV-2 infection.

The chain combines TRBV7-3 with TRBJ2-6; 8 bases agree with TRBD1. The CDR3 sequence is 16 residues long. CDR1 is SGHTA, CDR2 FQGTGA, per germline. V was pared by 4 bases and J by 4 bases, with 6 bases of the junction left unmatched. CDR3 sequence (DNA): TGTGCCAGCAGCTCGCAGGGGGCGAAGGGGGCCAACGTCCTGACTTTC. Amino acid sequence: CASSSQGAKGANVLTF.

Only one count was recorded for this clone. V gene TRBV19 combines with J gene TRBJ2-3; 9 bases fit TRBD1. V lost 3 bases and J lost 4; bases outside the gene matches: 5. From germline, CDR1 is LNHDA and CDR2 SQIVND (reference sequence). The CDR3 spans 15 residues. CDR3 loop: CASSIPRQGADTQYF. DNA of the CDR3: TGTGCCAGTAGTATCCCGAGACAGGGGGCAGATACGCAGTATTTT. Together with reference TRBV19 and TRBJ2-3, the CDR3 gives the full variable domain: DGGITQSPKYLFRKEGQNVTLSCEQNLNHDAMYWYRQDPGQGLRLIYYSQIVNDFQKGDIAEGYSVSREKKESFPLTVTSAQKNPTAFYLCASSIPRQGADTQYFGPGTRLTVL.

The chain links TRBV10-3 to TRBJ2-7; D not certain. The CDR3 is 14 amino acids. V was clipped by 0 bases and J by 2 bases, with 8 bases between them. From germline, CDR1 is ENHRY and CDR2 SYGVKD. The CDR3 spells CAISESAPTYEQYF. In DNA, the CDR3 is TGTGCCATCAGTGAGTCGGCACCTACCTACGAGCAGTACTTC.

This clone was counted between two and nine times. The CDR3 loop reads CASSDYSYTF. For the CDR3, the DNA is TGTGCCAGCAGTGATTACAGCTACACCTTC. The rearrangement links TRBV2 to TRBJ1-2; no clear D gene. The V end was cut by 3 bases, the J end by 9 bases, with 5 bases between. Germline CDR1 is SNHLY and CDR2 is FYNNEI. CDR3 length: 10 residues. The full variable domain, with the rest looked up from reference TRBV2 and TRBJ1-2, is EPEVTQTPSHQVTQMGQEVILRCVPISNHLYFYWYRQILGQKVEFLVSFYNNEISEKSEIFDDQFSVERPDGSNFTLKIRSTKLEDSAMYFCASSDYSYTFGSGTRLTVV.

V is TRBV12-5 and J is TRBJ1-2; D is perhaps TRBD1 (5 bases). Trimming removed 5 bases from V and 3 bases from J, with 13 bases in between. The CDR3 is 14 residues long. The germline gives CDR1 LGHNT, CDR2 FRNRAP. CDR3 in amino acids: CASGPRGGDYGYTF. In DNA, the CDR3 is TGTGCTAGTGGTCCCCGTGGGGGGGACTATGGCTACACCTTC.

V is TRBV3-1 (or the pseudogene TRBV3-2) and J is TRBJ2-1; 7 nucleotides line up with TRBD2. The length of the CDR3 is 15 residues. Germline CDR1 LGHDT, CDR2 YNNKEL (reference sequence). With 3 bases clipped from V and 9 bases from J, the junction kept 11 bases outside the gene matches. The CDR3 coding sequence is TGTGCCAGCAGCCATGGTCTAGCGGTTCTCAGTGAGCAGTTCTTC. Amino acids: CASSHGLAVLSEQFF.

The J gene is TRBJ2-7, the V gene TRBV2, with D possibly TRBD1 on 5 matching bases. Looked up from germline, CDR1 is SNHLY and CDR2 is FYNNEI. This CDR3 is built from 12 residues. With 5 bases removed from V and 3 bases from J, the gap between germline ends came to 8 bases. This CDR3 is CASSPQGYEQYF. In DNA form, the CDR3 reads TGTGCCAGCAGTCCCCAGGGCTACGAGCAGTACTTC.

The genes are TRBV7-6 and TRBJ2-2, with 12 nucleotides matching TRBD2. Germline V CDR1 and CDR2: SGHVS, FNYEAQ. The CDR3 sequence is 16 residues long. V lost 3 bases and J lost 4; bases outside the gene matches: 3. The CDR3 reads CASSFMTSGGTGELFF. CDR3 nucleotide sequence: TGTGCCAGCAGCTTCATGACTAGCGGGGGCACCGGGGAGCTGTTTTTT.

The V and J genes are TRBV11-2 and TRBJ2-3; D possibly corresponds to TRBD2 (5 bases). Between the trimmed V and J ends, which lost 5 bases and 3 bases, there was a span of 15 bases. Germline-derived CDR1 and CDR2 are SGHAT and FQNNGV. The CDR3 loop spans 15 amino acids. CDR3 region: CASSPSDWRTDTQYF. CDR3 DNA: TGTGCCAGCAGCCCCTCTGATTGGAGGACAGATACGCAGTATTTT.

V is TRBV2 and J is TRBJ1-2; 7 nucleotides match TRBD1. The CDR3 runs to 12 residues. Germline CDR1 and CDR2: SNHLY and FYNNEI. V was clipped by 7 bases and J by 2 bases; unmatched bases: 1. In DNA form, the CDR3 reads TGTGCCAGCACGGACAGGAACTATGGCTACACCTTC. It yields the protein CASTDRNYGYTF.

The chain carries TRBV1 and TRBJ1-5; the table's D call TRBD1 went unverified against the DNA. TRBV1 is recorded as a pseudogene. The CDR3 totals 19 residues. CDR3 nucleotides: TGCACCAGCAGCCCATTCTCACCGGGACAGGGGGCACGGAATCAGCCCCAGCATTTT. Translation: CTSSPFSPGQGARNQPQHF.

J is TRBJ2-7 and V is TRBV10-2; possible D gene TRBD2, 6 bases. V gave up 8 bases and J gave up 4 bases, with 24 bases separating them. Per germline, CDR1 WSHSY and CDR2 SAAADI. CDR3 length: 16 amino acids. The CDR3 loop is CASGKGTGERVYEQYF. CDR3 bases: TGCGCCAGCGGAAAGGGAACCGGGGAGCGGGTATACGAGCAGTACTTC.

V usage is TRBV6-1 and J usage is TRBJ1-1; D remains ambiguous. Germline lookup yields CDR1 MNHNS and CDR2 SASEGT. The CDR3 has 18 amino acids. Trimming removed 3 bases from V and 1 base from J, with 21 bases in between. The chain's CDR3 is CASSEDPEVVSWNTEAFF. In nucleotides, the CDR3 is TGTGCCAGCAGTGAGGACCCGGAGGTTGTCAGTTGGAACACTGAAGCTTTCTTT.

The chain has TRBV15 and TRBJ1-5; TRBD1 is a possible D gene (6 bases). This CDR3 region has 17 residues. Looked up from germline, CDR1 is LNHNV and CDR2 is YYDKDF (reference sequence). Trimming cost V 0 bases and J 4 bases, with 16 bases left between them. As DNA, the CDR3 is TGTGCCACCAGCAGAGATCCCCCGCAGGGGTTGAATCAGCCCCAGCATTTT. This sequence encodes CATSRDPPQGLNQPQHF.

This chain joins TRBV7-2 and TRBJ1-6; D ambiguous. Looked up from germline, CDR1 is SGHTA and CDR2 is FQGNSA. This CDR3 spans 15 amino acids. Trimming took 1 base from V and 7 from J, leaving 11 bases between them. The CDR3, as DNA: TGTGCCAGCAGCTTAGTGGGCGGGGAAAATTCACCCCTCCACTTT. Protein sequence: CASSLVGGENSPLHF.

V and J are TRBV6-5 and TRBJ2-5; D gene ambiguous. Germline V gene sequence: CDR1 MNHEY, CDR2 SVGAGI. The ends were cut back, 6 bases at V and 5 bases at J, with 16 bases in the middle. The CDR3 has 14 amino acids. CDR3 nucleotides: TGTGCCAGCAGCCCGAGAGAGGACCGGGAGACCCAGTACTTC. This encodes CASSPREDRETQYF.

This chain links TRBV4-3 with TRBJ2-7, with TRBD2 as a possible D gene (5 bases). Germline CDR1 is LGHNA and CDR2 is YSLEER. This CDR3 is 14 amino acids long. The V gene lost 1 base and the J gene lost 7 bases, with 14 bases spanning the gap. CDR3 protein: CASSQVLREREQYF. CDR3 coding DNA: TGCGCCAGCAGCCAAGTCTTGAGGGAGAGGGAGCAGTACTTC.

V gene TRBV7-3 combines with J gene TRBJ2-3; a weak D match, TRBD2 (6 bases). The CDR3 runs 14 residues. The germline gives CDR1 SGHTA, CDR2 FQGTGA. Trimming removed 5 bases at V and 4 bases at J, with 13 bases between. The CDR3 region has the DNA TGTGCCAGCAGCCCAGGACTACAATCAGATACGCAGTATTTT. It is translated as CASSPGLQSDTQYF.

The CDR3: CASSTRGASYEQYF. The CDR3 coding sequence is TGCGCCAGCAGTACGCGGGGCGCGTCCTACGAGCAGTACTTC. The gene calls are TRBV5-1 and TRBJ2-7, with D possibly matching TRBD2 (6 bases). The germline V gene encodes CDR1 SGHRS and CDR2 YFSETQ. The ends were cut back, 5 bases at V and 1 base at J, with 13 bases in the middle. CDR3 length equals 14 residues.

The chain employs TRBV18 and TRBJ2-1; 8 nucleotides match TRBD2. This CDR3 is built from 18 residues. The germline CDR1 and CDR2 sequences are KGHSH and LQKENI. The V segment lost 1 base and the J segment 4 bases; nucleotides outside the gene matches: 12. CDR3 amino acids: CASSPRRGEGGLYNEQFF. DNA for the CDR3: TGTGCCAGCTCACCACGGCGGGGGGAGGGCGGCCTTTACAATGAGCAGTTCTTC. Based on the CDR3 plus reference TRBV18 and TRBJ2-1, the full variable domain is NAGVMQNPRHLVRRRGQEARLRCSPMKGHSHVYWYRQLPEEGLKFMVYLQKENIIDESGMPKERFSAEFPKEGPSILRIQQVVRGDSAAYFCASSPRRGEGGLYNEQFFGPGTRLTVL.

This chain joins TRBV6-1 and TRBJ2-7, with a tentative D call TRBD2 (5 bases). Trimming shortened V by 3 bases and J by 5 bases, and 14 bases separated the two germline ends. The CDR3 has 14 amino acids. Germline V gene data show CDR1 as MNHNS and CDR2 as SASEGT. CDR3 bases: TGTGCCAGCAGTGAGGTGGAGGAGTTACACGAGCAGTACTTC. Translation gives CASSEVEELHEQYF.

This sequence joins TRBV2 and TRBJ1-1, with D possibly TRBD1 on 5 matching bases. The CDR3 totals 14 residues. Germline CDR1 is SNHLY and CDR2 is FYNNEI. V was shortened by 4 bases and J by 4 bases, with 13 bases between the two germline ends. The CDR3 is CASSVQGEVTEAFF. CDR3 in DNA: TGTGCCAGCAGTGTTCAGGGTGAAGTCACTGAAGCTTTCTTT.